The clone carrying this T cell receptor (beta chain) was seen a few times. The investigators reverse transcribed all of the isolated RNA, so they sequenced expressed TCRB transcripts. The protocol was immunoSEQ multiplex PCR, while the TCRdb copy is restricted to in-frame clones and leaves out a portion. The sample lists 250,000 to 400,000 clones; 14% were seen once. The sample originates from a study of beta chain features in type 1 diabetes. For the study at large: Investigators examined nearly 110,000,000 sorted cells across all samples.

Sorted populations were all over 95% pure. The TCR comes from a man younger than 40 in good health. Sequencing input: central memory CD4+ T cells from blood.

The CDR3 loop reads CASTKDREYEQYV. DNA of the CDR3: TGTGCCAGCACGAAAGACAGAGAATACGAGCAGTACGTC. The V and J genes are TRBV6-1 and TRBJ2-7, with a possible D match to TRBD1 (5 bases). Germline V gene sequence: CDR1 MNHNS, CDR2 SASEGT. Between the trimmed V and J ends, which lost 7 bases and 4 bases, there was a span of 14 bases. The CDR3 runs to 13 residues.